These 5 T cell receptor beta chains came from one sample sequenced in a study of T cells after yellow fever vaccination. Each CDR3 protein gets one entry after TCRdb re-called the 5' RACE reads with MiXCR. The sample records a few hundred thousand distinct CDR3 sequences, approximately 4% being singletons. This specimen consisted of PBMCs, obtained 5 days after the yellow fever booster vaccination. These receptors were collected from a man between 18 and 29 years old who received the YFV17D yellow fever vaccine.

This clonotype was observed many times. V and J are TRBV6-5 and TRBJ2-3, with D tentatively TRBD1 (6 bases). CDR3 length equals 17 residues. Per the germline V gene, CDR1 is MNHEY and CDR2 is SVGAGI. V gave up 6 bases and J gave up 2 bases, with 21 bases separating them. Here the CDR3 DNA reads TGTGCCAGCAGATCAGGACAGCCCAGCCGTTTCACAGATACGCAGTATTTT. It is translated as CASRSGQPSRFTDTQYF.

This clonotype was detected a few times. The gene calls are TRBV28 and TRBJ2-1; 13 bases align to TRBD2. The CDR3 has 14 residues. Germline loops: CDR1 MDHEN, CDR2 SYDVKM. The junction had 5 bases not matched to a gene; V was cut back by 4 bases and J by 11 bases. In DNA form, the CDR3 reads TGTGCCAGCAGTTCCGGGACTAGCGGGATGCAGCAGTTCTTC. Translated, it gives CASSSGTSGMQQFF.

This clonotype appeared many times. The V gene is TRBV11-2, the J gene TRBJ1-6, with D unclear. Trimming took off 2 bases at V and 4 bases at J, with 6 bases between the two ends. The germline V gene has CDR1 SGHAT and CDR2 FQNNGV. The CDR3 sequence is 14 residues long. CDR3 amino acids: CASSLPVYNSPLHF. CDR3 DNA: TGTGCCAGCAGCTTACCAGTTTATAATTCACCCCTCCACTTT.

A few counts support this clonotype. The chain's CDR3 is CAWGTGGYEQYF. The DNA for the CDR3 is TGTGCCTGGGGGACCGGAGGGTACGAGCAGTACTTC. The chain carries TRBV30 and TRBJ2-7; D perhaps matches TRBD2 (6 bases). CDR3 length: 12 amino acids. Germline-derived CDR1 and CDR2 are GTSNPN and SVGIG (reference sequence). V gave up 5 bases and J gave up 4 bases, with 12 bases separating them.

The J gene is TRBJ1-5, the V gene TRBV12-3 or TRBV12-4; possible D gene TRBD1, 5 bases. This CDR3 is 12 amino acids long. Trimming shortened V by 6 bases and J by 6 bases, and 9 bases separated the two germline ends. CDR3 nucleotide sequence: TGTGCCAGCAGACTGGGGGGTCAGCCCCAGCATTTT. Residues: CASRLGGQPQHF.